The 24 T cell receptor beta chains in this list originate from one sample, sequenced in a study of beta chain features in type 1 diabetes. Every bit of the isolated RNA underwent reverse transcription, so sequencing read expressed TCRB transcripts. Method: immunoSEQ multiplex PCR; TCRdb's copy keeps in-frame clones and lacks some. The sample lists fewer than 550,000 clones, more than 9.5% occurring once. The specimen sequenced was naive CD4+ T cells from blood. These TCRs come from a woman aged 18-30 years in good health.

The rearrangement uses TRBV27 and TRBJ2-5, with D hard to call. The CDR3 sequence is 12 residues long. V lost 8 bases to trimming and J lost 0 bases, with 7 bases between them. From germline, CDR1 is MNHEY and CDR2 SMNVEV (reference sequence). CDR3 region: CASASYQETQYF. DNA of the CDR3: TGTGCCAGCGCCTCATACCAAGAGACCCAGTACTTC.

The rearrangement joins TRBV7-2 to TRBJ2-7; D is unresolved. The CDR3 has 12 amino acids. Trimming cost V 1 base and J 4 bases, with 5 bases left between them. Per germline, CDR1 SGHTA and CDR2 FQGNSA. This CDR3 is CASSLEVYEQYF. Written as DNA, the CDR3 is TGTGCCAGCAGCTTAGAAGTTTACGAGCAGTACTTC.

Only a few counts were recorded for this clone. The CDR3 region is CATSPGSGGEQYF. The DNA for the CDR3 is TGTGCCACCAGCCCCGGATCAGGGGGGGAGCAGTACTTC. The chain couples TRBV15 to TRBJ2-7; a weak D match, TRBD1 (7 bases). Germline V lookup: CDR1 LNHNV, CDR2 YYDKDF (reference sequence). Trimming took 5 bases from V and 7 from J, leaving 15 bases between them. The CDR3 is 13 residues long.

This clone was detected a few times. CDR3 nucleotides: TGTGCCAGCTCACGACCCGGGGTCTCCGACGGGGAGCTGTTTTTT. It translates to CASSRPGVSDGELFF. The chain recombines TRBV18 with TRBJ2-2; the D gene is possibly TRBD2 (5 bases). Per germline, CDR1 KGHSH and CDR2 LQKENI. V dropped 4 bases and J dropped 7 bases, with 16 bases sitting between them. The CDR3 is 15 residues long. Supplemented by reference TRBV18 and TRBJ2-2, the full variable domain reads NAGVMQNPRHLVRRRGQEARLRCSPMKGHSHVYWYRQLPEEGLKFMVYLQKENIIDESGMPKERFSAEFPKEGPSILRIQQVVRGDSAAYFCASSRPGVSDGELFFGEGSRLTVL.

This clone has more than one count but fewer than ten. J is TRBJ2-5 and V is TRBV5-1, with D tentatively TRBD1 (5 bases). This CDR3 contains 13 residues. Between the trimmed V and J ends, which lost 7 bases and 5 bases, there was a span of 15 bases. In germline, CDR1 is SGHRS, CDR2 YFSETQ. This CDR3 reads CASAPREVETQYF. The CDR3 coding sequence is TGCGCCAGCGCACCCAGGGAAGTGGAGACCCAGTACTTC.

The V and J genes are TRBV7-7 and TRBJ2-3; D might be TRBD1 or TRBD2, each matching 6 bases. This CDR3 comprises 15 residues. V lost 0 bases to trimming and J lost 10 bases, with 17 bases between them. The germline V gene encodes CDR1 SSHAT and CDR2 FNYEAQ (reference sequence). CDR3: CASSLAYGGGDPQYF. CDR3 coding DNA: TGTGCCAGCAGCTTAGCGTACGGGGGCGGGGATCCGCAGTATTTT.

The chain recombines TRBV11-2 with TRBJ2-7; 13 nucleotides line up with TRBD2. The germline CDR1 and CDR2 sequences are SGHAT and FQNNGV. CDR3 length: 18 amino acids. V lost 4 bases to trimming and J lost 2 bases; unmatched junction nucleotides: 11. The CDR3, as DNA: TGTGCCAGCAGCTCTGTCACCGGGACTAGCGGGAACCCCTACGAGCAGTACTTC. Translation gives CASSSVTGTSGNPYEQYF.

V usage is TRBV2 and J usage is TRBJ2-5; D assignment may be TRBD1 or TRBD2 (7 bases each). CDR1 SNHLY and CDR2 FYNNEI come from the germline V gene. The CDR3 sequence is 14 residues long. V lost 6 bases to trimming and J lost 2 bases, with 13 bases between them. The CDR3 protein is CASRRQGGQETQYF. As DNA, the CDR3 is TGTGCCAGCAGAAGACAGGGAGGGCAAGAGACCCAGTACTTC.

This clone has just a few counts. The chain combines TRBV18 with TRBJ2-7, with D possibly TRBD2 on 5 matching bases. The CDR3 is made up of 15 amino acids. Trimming removed 1 base from V and 1 base from J, with 11 bases in between. From germline, CDR1 is KGHSH and CDR2 LQKENI. This CDR3 reads CASSPQRTGSYEQYF. Here the CDR3 DNA reads TGTGCCAGCTCACCACAGCGTACGGGGTCCTACGAGCAGTACTTC.

This clone has only a few counts. V usage is TRBV9 and J usage is TRBJ2-1; 8 positions match TRBD1. V trimming: 1 base; J trimming: 4 bases; junction bases outside the gene matches: 13. Germline V gives CDR1 SGDLS, CDR2 YYNGEE. The CDR3 covers 18 residues. The CDR3 is CASSVPISRDRSYNEQFF. CDR3 coding DNA: TGTGCCAGCAGCGTACCCATAAGCCGGGACAGGTCTTACAATGAGCAGTTCTTC.

This clone was seen more than once but under ten times. The chain combines TRBV4-2 with TRBJ2-2; no firm D call. The length of the CDR3 is 14 residues. Germline CDR1 and CDR2: LGHNA and YNFKEQ. Trimming pared 4 bases from V and 3 bases from J, leaving 9 bases between. The CDR3, as DNA: TGTGCCAGCAGCCCCTTGACGGACACCGGGGAGCTGTTTTTT. It is translated as CASSPLTDTGELFF.

This chain uses TRBV6-5 with TRBJ2-1, with 7 bases fitting TRBD2. This CDR3 has 14 residues. V shed 10 bases, J shed 4 bases, and the junction held 10 bases outside the gene matches. Germline loops: CDR1 MNHEY, CDR2 SVGAGI. The CDR3 spells CATGRQTTYNEQFF. For the CDR3, the DNA is TGTGCCACCGGGAGGCAAACAACGTACAATGAGCAGTTCTTC.

The rearrangement joins TRBV29-1 to TRBJ1-5; D remains unclear. The CDR3 extends over 14 amino acids. Trimming shortened V by 3 bases and J by 0 bases, and 9 bases separated the two germline ends. Germline CDR1 and CDR2: SQVTM and ANQGSEA. As DNA, the CDR3 is TGCAGCGTTGAGTATAGCAGTAGCAATCAGCCCCAGCATTTT. Its protein product is CSVEYSSSNQPQHF.

This clone has a handful of counts. The chain is built from TRBV7-9 and TRBJ2-1; TRBD2 is a possible D gene (5 bases). CDR1 is SEHNR, CDR2 FQNEAQ, per germline (reference sequence). The CDR3 length is 14 residues. V was trimmed by 6 bases and J by 0 bases, leaving 9 bases between them. The CDR3 loop is CASRAGSSYNEQFF. As DNA, the CDR3 is TGTGCCAGCAGGGCGGGTAGCTCCTACAATGAGCAGTTCTTC.

The gene calls are TRBV19 and TRBJ2-1, with D possibly being TRBD2 (6 bases). This CDR3 is built from 17 residues. V was shortened by 5 bases and J by 8 bases, with 25 bases between the two germline ends. CDR1 LNHDA and CDR2 SQIVND come from the germline V gene (reference sequence). The CDR3 spells CASSPRPRDLAPHEQFF. CDR3 coding DNA: TGTGCCAGTAGTCCCCGGCCGCGGGATCTAGCTCCGCATGAGCAGTTCTTC.

The genes are TRBV7-6 and TRBJ2-5; D unresolved. The CDR3 is 14 residues long. The V end lost 4 bases, the J end lost 2 bases, and 11 bases lay between the germline ends. Germline V gene lookup returns CDR1 SGHVS and CDR2 FNYEAQ. Written as DNA, the CDR3 is TGTGCCAGCAGCTCCCATAATACGCAAGAGACCCAGTACTTC. Translated, it gives CASSSHNTQETQYF.

With regard to this clone: The same CDR3 also results from other DNA sequences found in this sample. The V gene is TRBV9, the J gene TRBJ2-3; D ambiguous. This CDR3 has 14 residues. Germline V CDR1 and CDR2: SGDLS, YYNGEE. Trimming took 0 bases from V and 0 from J, leaving 5 bases between them. CDR3 bases: TGTGCCAGCAGCGTAGAGGGTAGCACAGATACGCAGTATTTT. Translated: CASSVEGSTDTQYF.

This clone came up a few times. The same CDR3 also results from other DNA sequences found in this sample. The chain recombines TRBV30 with TRBJ2-1; the D gene is possibly TRBD2 (6 bases). CDR3 size: 16 residues. Germline V lookup: CDR1 GTSNPN, CDR2 SVGIG (reference sequence). Trimming took 2 bases from V and 4 from J, leaving 18 bases between them. CDR3: CAWSSAEGLRYNEQFF. The CDR3 bases are TGTGCCTGGAGTTCGGCGGAGGGGCTGAGGTACAATGAGCAGTTCTTC.

This sequence joins TRBV6-1 and TRBJ2-3; D not resolved. V shed 6 bases and J shed 0 bases, with 13 bases lying between them. The CDR3 is 15 residues long. Germline loops: CDR1 MNHNS, CDR2 SASEGT. As DNA, the CDR3 is TGTGCCAGCAGACCGACGGGTACTAGCACAGATACGCAGTATTTT. As protein: CASRPTGTSTDTQYF.

As to this clone: An end of the junction does not agree with germline; a read error may underlie this. This rearrangement joins TRBV29-1 to TRBJ2-5, with D hard to call. The CDR3 loop spans 11 amino acids. Germline lookup yields CDR1 SQVTM and CDR2 ANQGSEA. Here the CDR3 reads CSGEVGETQYF. CDR3 nucleotide sequence: TGCAGCGGTGAAGTAGGGGAGACCCAGTACTTC. Filled out from reference TRBV29-1 and TRBJ2-5, the complete variable domain reads SAVISQKPSRDICQRGTSLTIQCQVDSQVTMMFWYRQQPGQSLTLIATANQGSEATYESGFVIDKFPISRPNLTFSTLTVSNMSPEDSSIYLCSGEVGETQYFGPGTRLLVL.

This clone was counted between two and nine times. One junction end does not reproduce the germline sequence, and a read error may be involved. The gene calls are TRBV7-7 and TRBJ2-3; possible D gene TRBD1, 5 bases. Germline loops: CDR1 SSHAT, CDR2 FNYEAQ (reference sequence). The CDR3 covers 16 residues. The CDR3 reads CASSYRQFNSTDTQYF. Written as DNA, the CDR3 is TGTGCTAGCAGCTACAGACAGTTTAATAGCACAGATACGCAGTATTTT. Full variable domain (rest looked up from reference TRBV7-7 and TRBJ2-3): GAGVSQSPRYKVTKRGQDVTLRCDPISSHATLYWYQQALGQGPEFLTYFNYEAQPDKSGLPSDRFSAERPEGSISTLTIQRTEQRDSAMYRCASSYRQFNSTDTQYFGPGTRLTVL.

The chain combines TRBV7-2 with TRBJ2-1; no clear D gene. The CDR3 sequence is 12 residues long. Looked up from germline, CDR1 is SGHTA and CDR2 is FQGNSA. The ends were cut back, 6 bases at V and 8 bases at J, with 11 bases in the middle. CDR3 bases: TGTGCCAGCAGATATATAGGCTATGAGCAGTTCTTC. It encodes CASRYIGYEQFF.

V is TRBV20-1 and J is TRBJ2-5, with D unclear. The V and J ends lost 2 bases and 5 bases respectively, with 6 bases between them. CDR1 is DFQATT and CDR2 is SNEGSKA in the germline V gene (reference sequence). This CDR3 is 11 amino acids long. CDR3 loop: CSARTTETQYF. The CDR3 nucleotides read TGCAGTGCTAGAACTACGGAGACCCAGTACTTC.

There are a few counts of this clone. The genes are TRBV6-1 and TRBJ1-1, with TRBD1 matching 10 bases. There are 14 residues in the CDR3. Germline CDR1 MNHNS, CDR2 SASEGT. V gave up 5 bases and J gave up 5 bases; unmatched junction bases: 5. CDR3 sequence reads: CASSSGTGVTEAFF. CDR3 DNA sequence: TGTGCCAGCAGTTCGGGGACAGGGGTTACTGAAGCTTTCTTT.